This TCR beta chain appears in the sequencing data of a study of blood T cell repertoires in COVID-19. Study context: Samples representing acute and convalescent COVID-19 were sourced from the United States, Italy and Spain.

Trimming pared 4 bases from V and 6 bases from J, leaving 10 bases between. The CDR3 has 13 residues. CDR1 is LNHDA and CDR2 is SQIVND in the germline V gene (reference sequence). Source study methods: The assay estimated nucleated cells by amplifying reference gene primers. Method: immunoSEQ multiplex PCR; TCRdb's copy keeps in-frame clones and lacks some. V, J and clone size were drawn from that table, and D and trimming were deduced from the DNA. The table lists approximately 90,000 clones, about nine tenths of them singletons, with under 9.5% in the top ten. The sample taken for sequencing was peripheral blood. The TCR originated in a man in his fifties with acute or convalescent COVID-19. The chain is built from TRBV19 and TRBJ1-5; the D is unclear. The CDR3 is CASSKAGGQPQHF. The CDR3 DNA sequence: TGTGCCAGTAGTAAAGCAGGAGGTCAGCCCCAGCATTTT.